Only a few counts were recorded for the clone carrying this T cell receptor (beta chain). The antigen remains undetermined. The germline V and J ends were trimmed by 8 bases and 3 bases, with 14 bases remaining between them. The CDR3 length is 13 residues. Germline V gives CDR1 MNHEY, CDR2 SMNVEV (reference sequence). The entry originates in a study of cytomegalovirus exposure and HLA in healthy donors. In the PCR, 60 Vbeta and 13 Jbeta primers were used. The method was immunoSEQ multiplex PCR; TCRdb's version includes in-frame clones alone and lacks a portion of them. The profile shows 100,000 to 150,000 clones, approximately 74% of them singletons. Findings and limits, study-wide: Both high specificity and high sensitivity reportedly marked the classifier's diagnosis of cytomegalovirus status. The authors later linked a missense DCLRE1C variant to TCR beta V- and J-gene trimming. A later analysis linked about 17,000 TCR beta sequences to HLA alleles at 0.05 false discovery rate.

The sequence was collected from a male donor in good health and CMV-seronegative. The material sequenced was PBMCs. The genes are TRBV27 and TRBJ2-7, with TRBD1 as a possible D gene (5 bases). CDR3 sequence: CASSEKGIYEQYF. The CDR3 nucleotides read TGTGCCAGCTCCGAGAAGGGGATCTACGAGCAGTACTTC.